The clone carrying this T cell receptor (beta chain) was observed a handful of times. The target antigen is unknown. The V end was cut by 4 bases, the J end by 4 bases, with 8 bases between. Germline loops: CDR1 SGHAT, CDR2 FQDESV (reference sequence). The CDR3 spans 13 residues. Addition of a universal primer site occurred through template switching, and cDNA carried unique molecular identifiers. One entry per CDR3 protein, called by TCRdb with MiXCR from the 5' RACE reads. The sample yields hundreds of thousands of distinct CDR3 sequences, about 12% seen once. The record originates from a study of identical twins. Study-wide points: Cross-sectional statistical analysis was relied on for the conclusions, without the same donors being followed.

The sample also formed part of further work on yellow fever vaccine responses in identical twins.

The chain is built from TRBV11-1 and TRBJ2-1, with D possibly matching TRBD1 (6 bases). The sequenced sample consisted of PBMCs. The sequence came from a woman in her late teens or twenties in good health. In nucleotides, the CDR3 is TGTGCCAGCAGCTGGACAGAATACAATGAGCAGTTCTTC. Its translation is CASSWTEYNEQFF.